The clone carrying this T cell receptor beta chain was detected many times. These data are taken from a study of CD8 T cells in ankylosing spondylitis. MiXCR, applied by TCRdb to the 5' RACE reads, yields one record per CDR3 protein. The sample lists about 160,000 distinct CDR3 sequences, 9.8% seen once, with about 16% in the top ten. V lost 5 bases and J lost 2; bases outside the gene matches: 9. CDR3 length: 14 residues. Germline V gene data show CDR1 as DFQATT and CDR2 as SNEGSKA (reference sequence). The sequenced sample consisted of blood, either unsorted or a sorted T cell fraction (not recorded which). The sequence derives from a female donor with ankylosing spondylitis or in good health (not recorded which). V is TRBV20-1 and J is TRBJ2-7, with 7 bases lining up with TRBD1. Written as DNA, the CDR3 is TGCAGTGCTGAAGGGACAGACCATACCTACGAGCAGTACTTC. This gives the protein CSAEGTDHTYEQYF.